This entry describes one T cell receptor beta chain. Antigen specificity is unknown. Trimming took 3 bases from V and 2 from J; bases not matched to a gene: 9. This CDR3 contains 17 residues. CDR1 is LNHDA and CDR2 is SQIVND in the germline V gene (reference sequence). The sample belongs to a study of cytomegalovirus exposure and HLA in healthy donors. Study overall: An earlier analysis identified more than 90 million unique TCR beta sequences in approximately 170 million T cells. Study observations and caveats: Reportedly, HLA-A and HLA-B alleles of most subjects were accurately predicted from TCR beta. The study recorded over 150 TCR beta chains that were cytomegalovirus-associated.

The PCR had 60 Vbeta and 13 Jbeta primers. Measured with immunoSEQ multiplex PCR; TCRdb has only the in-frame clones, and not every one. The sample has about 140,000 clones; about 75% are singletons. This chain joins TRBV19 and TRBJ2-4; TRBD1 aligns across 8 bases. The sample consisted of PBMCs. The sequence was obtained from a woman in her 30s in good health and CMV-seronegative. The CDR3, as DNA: TGTGCCAGTAGTATCCTCCAGGGGGCGGGGTCCAAAAACATTCAGTACTTC. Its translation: CASSILQGAGSKNIQYF.